One and the same sample provided the 22 T cell receptor beta chains below, sequenced in a study of healthy donors' naive CD4 and CD8 T cells. Each TCR library used around 0.5 ug of total RNA and a linear amplification protocol. TCRdb itself ran the reads through MiXCR, one entry per CDR3 protein. The sample records 150,000 to 200,000 distinct CDR3 sequences, 65% to 80% being singletons. What was sequenced was naive CD4+ and CD8+ T cells sorted from blood, pooled from several donors. These receptor sequences come from a pool of human donors in good health; the sample pools cells from several healthy donors.

The chain recombines TRBV5-6 with TRBJ2-3; possible D gene TRBD2, 5 bases. V lost 4 bases to trimming and J lost 5 bases, with 14 bases between them. CDR3 length: 14 residues. Germline CDR1 reads SGHDT; CDR2 reads YYEEEE. The CDR3 reads CASSLGSLRDTQYF. In nucleotides, the CDR3 is TGTGCCAGCAGCCTGGGGAGTCTTAGAGATACGCAGTATTTT.

The chain carries TRBV6-5 and TRBJ2-7, with D perhaps TRBD1 (6 bases). The CDR3 consists of 12 residues. Trimming cost V 2 bases and J 7 bases, with 9 bases left between them. The germline V gene encodes CDR1 MNHEY and CDR2 SVGAGI. The CDR3, as DNA: TGTGCCAGCAGTTACCTTACAGGGGAGCAGTACTTC. Its protein product is CASSYLTGEQYF.

The chain uses TRBV6-5 and TRBJ2-5; D could derive from TRBD1 or TRBD2 (5 bases each). The CDR3 consists of 15 residues. The ends were cut back, 2 bases at V and 5 bases at J, with 15 bases in the middle. CDR1 MNHEY and CDR2 SVGAGI come from the germline V gene. CDR3 in DNA: TGTGCCAGCAGTTACACACCAGGGAGCTCGGAGACCCAGTACTTC. Encoded protein: CASSYTPGSSETQYF.

The rearrangement links TRBV5-5 to TRBJ1-6; weak D call: TRBD1 (6 bases). CDR1 SGHKS and CDR2 YYEKEE come from the germline V gene (reference sequence). This CDR3 is built from 15 residues. V shed 4 bases and J shed 7 bases, with 15 bases lying between them. The CDR3 loop reads CASSRGGGHNSPLHF. The CDR3 DNA follows: TGTGCCAGCAGCCGAGGTGGGGGGCACAATTCACCCCTCCACTTT.

The V and J genes are TRBV11-2 and TRBJ2-7, with D perhaps matching TRBD1 (5 bases). V gave up 0 bases and J gave up 4 bases, with 16 bases separating them. The CDR3 runs to 16 residues. The germline CDR1 and CDR2 sequences are SGHAT and FQNNGV. The CDR3 is CASSLDGQGKFYEQYF. In DNA form, the CDR3 reads TGTGCCAGCAGCTTAGATGGGCAGGGCAAATTTTACGAGCAGTACTTC.

V is TRBV18 and J is TRBJ2-7; the match to TRBD2 covers 9 bases. Germline loops: CDR1 KGHSH, CDR2 LQKENI. The CDR3 runs 17 residues. V lost 1 base and J lost 5; bases outside the gene matches: 12. The CDR3 nucleotides are TGTGCCAGCTCACCACGGGGGACTAGCAGGAACCGCCACGAGCAGTACTTC. The encoded protein is CASSPRGTSRNRHEQYF. The full variable domain, completed using reference TRBV18 and TRBJ2-7, is NAGVMQNPRHLVRRRGQEARLRCSPMKGHSHVYWYRQLPEEGLKFMVYLQKENIIDESGMPKERFSAEFPKEGPSILRIQQVVRGDSAAYFCASSPRGTSRNRHEQYFGPGTRLTVT.

This chain uses TRBV11-2 with TRBJ1-6; 7 bases fit TRBD1. The CDR3 consists of 15 residues. V lost 4 bases and J lost 7; bases outside the gene matches: 7. In germline, CDR1 is SGHAT, CDR2 FQNNGV. CDR3 protein: CASSSKTGFNSPLHF. DNA for the CDR3: TGTGCCAGCAGCTCAAAGACAGGGTTCAATTCACCCCTCCACTTT.

This clonotype has only a few counts. V gene TRBV20-1 combines with J gene TRBJ1-1, with D hard to call. The germline gives CDR1 DFQATT, CDR2 SNEGSKA (reference sequence). The CDR3 runs to 13 residues. Trimming cost V 2 bases and J 3 bases, with 10 bases left between them. Here the CDR3 reads CSARYGSYTEAFF. CDR3 nucleotide sequence: TGCAGTGCTAGATACGGCAGCTACACTGAAGCTTTCTTT.

The V call is TRBV6-5, the J call TRBJ2-5; D unclear. Germline V gene lookup returns CDR1 MNHEY and CDR2 SVGAGI. CDR3 size: 15 residues. V dropped 6 bases and J dropped 4 bases, with 18 bases sitting between them. CDR3 amino acids: CASSPWSQSLETQYF. In nucleotides, the CDR3 is TGTGCCAGCAGCCCTTGGTCCCAATCGTTAGAGACCCAGTACTTC.

The CDR3 spells CSVLTRTYEQYF. The DNA for the CDR3 is TGCAGCGTCCTCACCCGTACCTACGAGCAGTACTTC. The rearrangement uses TRBV29-1 and TRBJ2-7; no definite D call. Trimming took 6 bases from V and 2 from J, leaving 11 bases between them. Germline loops: CDR1 SQVTM, CDR2 ANQGSEA. The CDR3 consists of 12 residues.

Only a few counts were recorded for this clonotype. The CDR3 is CASSEDQGNLKAFF. The DNA of the CDR3 is TGTGCCAGCAGTGAAGACCAGGGGAACCTGAAAGCTTTCTTT. V and J are TRBV6-1 and TRBJ1-1, with a tentative D call TRBD1 (6 bases). Germline V gives CDR1 MNHNS, CDR2 SASEGT. The ends were cut back, 1 base at V and 9 bases at J, with 15 bases in the middle. This CDR3 is 14 amino acids long.

Written as DNA, the CDR3 is TGCAGCGTTGAAGATTGGACAGACTCCTACGAGCAGTACTTC. It translates to CSVEDWTDSYEQYF. This chain joins TRBV29-1 and TRBJ2-7; weak D call: TRBD1 (6 bases). CDR1 is SQVTM and CDR2 is ANQGSEA in the germline V gene. Trimming left V 0 bases short and J 0 bases short, with 9 bases between. The CDR3 contains 14 residues.

The chain carries TRBV5-1 and TRBJ2-1; D perhaps matches TRBD2 (6 bases). The CDR3 has 15 amino acids. The V and J ends lost 4 bases and 7 bases respectively, with 18 bases between them. Germline V gene lookup returns CDR1 SGHRS and CDR2 YFSETQ. The CDR3 DNA follows: TGCGCCAGCAGCCCCGGGACTCCCCGAGGGAATGAGCAGTTCTTC. Amino acid sequence: CASSPGTPRGNEQFF.

This chain links TRBV30 with TRBJ2-7; D may be TRBD1 (6 bases). Trimming took off 2 bases at V and 4 bases at J, with 12 bases between the two ends. The length of the CDR3 is 13 residues. CDR1 and CDR2 from the germline V gene are GTSNPN and SVGIG (reference sequence). CDR3 bases: TGTGCCTGGAGTTGGGGGCCCTCATACGAGCAGTACTTC. This sequence encodes CAWSWGPSYEQYF.

The chain employs TRBV28 and TRBJ2-2, with 7 bases that match TRBD2. Losses at the gene ends were 5 bases for V and 0 bases for J; bases not matched to a gene: 3. Per germline, CDR1 MDHEN and CDR2 SYDVKM. CDR3 size: 15 residues. CDR3 sequence: CASSLGGTNTGELFF. CDR3 bases: TGTGCCAGCAGTCTGGGAGGGACGAACACCGGGGAGCTGTTTTTT.

This sequence joins TRBV27 and TRBJ2-7; possible D gene TRBD1, 5 bases. The V end lost 6 bases, the J end lost 0 bases, and 12 bases lay between the germline ends. This CDR3 region has 14 residues. The germline V gene encodes CDR1 MNHEY and CDR2 SMNVEV (reference sequence). The CDR3 protein is CASRSGPNSYEQYF. The DNA for the CDR3 is TGTGCCAGCAGATCAGGGCCTAACTCCTACGAGCAGTACTTC.

The chain employs TRBV29-1 and TRBJ2-7; no definite D call. CDR3 length: 15 residues. Germline assignment: CDR1 SQVTM and CDR2 ANQGSEA. V lost 4 bases, J lost 3 bases, and 19 bases lay in between. The chain's CDR3 is CSVGGYEALNYEQYF. The CDR3 nucleotides read TGCAGCGTTGGGGGTTACGAAGCGCTGAACTACGAGCAGTACTTC.

This clonotype showed up just once. This chain links TRBV2 with TRBJ1-1, with a tentative D call TRBD1 (6 bases). This CDR3 is built from 12 residues. Germline loops: CDR1 SNHLY, CDR2 FYNNEI. Trimming removed 10 bases at V and 1 base at J, with 10 bases between. CDR3 sequence reads: CATMGQNTEAFF. The CDR3 DNA follows: TGTGCCACCATGGGACAGAACACTGAAGCTTTCTTT.

In DNA form, the CDR3 reads TGCAGCGGCGAGGGGGCGTACAATGAGCAGTTCTTC. It yields the protein CSGEGAYNEQFF. This chain uses TRBV29-1 with TRBJ2-1; 7 bases line up with TRBD1. V shed 7 bases and J 4 bases; nucleotides not matched to a gene: 4. The CDR3 extends over 12 amino acids. The germline CDR1 and CDR2 sequences are SQVTM and ANQGSEA.

The chain employs TRBV27 and TRBJ2-7, with 7 bases identical to TRBD1. V was pared by 5 bases and J by 6 bases, with 4 bases of the junction left unmatched. The germline CDR1 and CDR2 sequences are MNHEY and SMNVEV (reference sequence). This CDR3 comprises 12 residues. This chain's CDR3 is CASSTTGTEQYF. The CDR3 DNA reads as TGTGCCAGCAGTACGACAGGGACCGAGCAGTACTTC.

The chain couples TRBV6-5 to TRBJ1-2, with 7 nucleotides matching TRBD1. The CDR3 length is 14 residues. With V trimmed by 8 bases and J by 0 bases, 6 bases remained unmatched. CDR1 MNHEY and CDR2 SVGAGI come from the germline V gene. CDR3 residues: CASGSGTANYGYTF. CDR3 sequence (DNA): TGTGCCAGCGGTTCCGGGACAGCTAACTATGGCTACACCTTC.

The chain carries TRBV20-1 and TRBJ2-4; D remains unclear. The end of the DNA is better explained by TRBJ2-7, so the J call may be wrong. Looked up from germline, CDR1 is DFQATT and CDR2 is SNEGSKA (reference sequence). The CDR3 length is 15 residues. CDR3 in DNA: TGCAGTGCTAGAGATCCCGGCAGGCAGAACTACGAGCAGTACTTC. Its translation is CSARDPGRQNYEQYF.